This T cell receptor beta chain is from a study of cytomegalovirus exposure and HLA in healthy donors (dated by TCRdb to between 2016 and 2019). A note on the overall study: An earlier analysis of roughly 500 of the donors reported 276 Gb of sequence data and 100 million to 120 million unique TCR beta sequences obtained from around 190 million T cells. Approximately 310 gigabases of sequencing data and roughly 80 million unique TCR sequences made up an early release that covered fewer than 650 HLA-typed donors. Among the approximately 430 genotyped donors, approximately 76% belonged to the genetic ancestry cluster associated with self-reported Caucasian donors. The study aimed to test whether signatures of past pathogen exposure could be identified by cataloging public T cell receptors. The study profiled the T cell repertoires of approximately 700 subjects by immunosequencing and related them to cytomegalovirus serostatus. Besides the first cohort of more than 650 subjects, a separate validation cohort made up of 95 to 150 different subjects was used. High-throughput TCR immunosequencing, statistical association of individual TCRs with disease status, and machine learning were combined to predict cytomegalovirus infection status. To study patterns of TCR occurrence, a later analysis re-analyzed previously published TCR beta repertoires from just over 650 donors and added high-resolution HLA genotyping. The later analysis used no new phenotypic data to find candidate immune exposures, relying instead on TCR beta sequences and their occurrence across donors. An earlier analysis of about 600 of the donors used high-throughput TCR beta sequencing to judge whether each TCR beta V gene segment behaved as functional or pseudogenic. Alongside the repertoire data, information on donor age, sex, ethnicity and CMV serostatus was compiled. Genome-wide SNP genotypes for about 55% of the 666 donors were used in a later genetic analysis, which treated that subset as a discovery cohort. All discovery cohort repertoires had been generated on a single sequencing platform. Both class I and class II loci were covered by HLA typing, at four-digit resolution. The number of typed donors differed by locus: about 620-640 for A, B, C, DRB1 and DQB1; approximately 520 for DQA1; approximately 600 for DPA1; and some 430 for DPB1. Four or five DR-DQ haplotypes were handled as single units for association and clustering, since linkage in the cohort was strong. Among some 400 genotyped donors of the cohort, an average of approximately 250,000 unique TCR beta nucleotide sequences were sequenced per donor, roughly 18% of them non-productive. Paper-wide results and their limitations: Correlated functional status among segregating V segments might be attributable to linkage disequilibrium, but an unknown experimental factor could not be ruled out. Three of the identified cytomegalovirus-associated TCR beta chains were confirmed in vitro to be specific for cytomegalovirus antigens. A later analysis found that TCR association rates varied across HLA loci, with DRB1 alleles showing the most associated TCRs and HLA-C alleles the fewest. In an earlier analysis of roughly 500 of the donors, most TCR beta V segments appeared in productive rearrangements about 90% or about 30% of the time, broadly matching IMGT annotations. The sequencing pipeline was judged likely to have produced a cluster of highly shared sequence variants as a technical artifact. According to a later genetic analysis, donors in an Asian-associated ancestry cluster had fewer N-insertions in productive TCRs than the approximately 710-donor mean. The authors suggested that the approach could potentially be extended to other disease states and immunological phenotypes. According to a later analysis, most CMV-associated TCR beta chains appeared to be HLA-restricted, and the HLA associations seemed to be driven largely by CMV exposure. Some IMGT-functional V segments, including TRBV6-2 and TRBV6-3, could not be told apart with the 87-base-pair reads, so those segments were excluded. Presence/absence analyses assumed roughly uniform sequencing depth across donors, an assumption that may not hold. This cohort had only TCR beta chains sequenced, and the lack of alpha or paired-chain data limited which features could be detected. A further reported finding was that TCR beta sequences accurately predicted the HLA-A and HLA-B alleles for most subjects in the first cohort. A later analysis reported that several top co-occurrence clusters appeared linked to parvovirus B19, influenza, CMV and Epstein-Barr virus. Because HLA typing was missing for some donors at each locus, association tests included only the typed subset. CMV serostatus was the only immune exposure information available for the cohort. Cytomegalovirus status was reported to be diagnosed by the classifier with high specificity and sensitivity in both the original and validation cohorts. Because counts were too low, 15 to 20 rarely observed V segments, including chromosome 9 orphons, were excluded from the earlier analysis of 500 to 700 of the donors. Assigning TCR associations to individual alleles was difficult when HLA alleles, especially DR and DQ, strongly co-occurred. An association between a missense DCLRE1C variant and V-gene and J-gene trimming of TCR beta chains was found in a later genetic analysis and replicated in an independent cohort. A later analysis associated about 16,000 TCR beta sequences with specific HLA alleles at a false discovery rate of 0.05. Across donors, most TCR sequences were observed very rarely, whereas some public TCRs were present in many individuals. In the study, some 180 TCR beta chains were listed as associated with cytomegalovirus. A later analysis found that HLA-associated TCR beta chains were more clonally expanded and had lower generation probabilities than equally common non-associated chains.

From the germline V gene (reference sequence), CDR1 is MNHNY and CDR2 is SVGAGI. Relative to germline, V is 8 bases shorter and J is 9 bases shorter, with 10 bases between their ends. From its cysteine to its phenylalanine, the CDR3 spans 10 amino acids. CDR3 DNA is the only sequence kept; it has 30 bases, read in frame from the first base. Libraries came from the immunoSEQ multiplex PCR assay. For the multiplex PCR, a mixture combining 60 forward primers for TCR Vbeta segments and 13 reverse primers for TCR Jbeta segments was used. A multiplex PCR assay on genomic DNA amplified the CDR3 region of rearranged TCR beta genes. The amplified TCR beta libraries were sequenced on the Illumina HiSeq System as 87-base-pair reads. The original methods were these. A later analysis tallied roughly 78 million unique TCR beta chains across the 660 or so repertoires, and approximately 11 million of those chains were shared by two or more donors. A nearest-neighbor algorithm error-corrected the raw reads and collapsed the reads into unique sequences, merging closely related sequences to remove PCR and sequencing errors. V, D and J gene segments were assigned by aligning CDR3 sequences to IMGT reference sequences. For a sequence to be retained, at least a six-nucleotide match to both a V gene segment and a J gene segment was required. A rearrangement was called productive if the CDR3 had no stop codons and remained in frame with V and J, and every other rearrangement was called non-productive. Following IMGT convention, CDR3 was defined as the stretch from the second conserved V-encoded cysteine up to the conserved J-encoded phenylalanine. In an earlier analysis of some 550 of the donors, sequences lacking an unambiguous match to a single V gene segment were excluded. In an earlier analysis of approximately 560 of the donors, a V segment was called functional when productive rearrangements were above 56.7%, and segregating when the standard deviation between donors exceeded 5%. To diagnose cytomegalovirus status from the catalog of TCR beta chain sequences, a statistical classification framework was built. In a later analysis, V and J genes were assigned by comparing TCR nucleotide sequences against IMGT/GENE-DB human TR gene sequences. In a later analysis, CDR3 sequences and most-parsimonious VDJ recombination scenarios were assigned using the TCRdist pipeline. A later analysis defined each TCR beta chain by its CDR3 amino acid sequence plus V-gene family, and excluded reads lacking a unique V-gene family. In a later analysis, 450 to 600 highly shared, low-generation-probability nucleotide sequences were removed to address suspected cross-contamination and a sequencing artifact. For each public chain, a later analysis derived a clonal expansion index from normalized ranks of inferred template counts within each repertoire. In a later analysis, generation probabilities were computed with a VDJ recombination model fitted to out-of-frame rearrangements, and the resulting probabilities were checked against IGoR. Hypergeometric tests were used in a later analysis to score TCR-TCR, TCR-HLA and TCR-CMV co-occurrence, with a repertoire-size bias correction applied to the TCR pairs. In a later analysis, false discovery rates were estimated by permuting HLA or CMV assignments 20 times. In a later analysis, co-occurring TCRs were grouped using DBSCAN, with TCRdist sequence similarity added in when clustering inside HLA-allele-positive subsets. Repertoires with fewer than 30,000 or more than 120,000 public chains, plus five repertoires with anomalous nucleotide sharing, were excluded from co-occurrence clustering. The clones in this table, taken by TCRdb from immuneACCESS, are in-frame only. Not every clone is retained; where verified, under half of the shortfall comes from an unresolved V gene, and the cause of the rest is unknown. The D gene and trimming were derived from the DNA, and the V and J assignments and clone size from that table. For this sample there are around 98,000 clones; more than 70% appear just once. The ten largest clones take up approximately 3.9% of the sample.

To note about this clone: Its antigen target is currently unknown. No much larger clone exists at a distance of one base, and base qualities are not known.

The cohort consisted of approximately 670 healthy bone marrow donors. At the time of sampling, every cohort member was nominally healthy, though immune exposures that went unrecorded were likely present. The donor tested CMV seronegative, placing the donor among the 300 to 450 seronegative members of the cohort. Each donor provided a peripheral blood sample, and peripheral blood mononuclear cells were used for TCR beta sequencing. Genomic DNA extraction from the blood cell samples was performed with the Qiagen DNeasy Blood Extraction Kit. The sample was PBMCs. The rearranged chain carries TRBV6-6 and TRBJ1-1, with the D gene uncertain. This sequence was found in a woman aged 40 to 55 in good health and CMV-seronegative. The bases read TGTGCCAGCGGCCGGGTTCAAGCTTTCTTT. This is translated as CASGRVQAFF.